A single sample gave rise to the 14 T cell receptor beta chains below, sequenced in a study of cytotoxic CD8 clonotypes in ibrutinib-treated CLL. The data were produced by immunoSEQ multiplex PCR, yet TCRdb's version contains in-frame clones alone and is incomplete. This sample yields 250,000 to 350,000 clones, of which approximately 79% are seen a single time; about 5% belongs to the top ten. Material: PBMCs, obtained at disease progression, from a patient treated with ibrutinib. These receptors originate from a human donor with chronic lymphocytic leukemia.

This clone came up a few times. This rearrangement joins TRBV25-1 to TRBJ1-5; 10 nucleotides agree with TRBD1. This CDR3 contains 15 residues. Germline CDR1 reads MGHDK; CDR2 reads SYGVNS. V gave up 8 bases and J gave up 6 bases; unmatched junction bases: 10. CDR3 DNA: TGTGCCAGCCCTTGGACAGGGGGAAGGAGTCAGCCCCAGCATTTT. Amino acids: CASPWTGGRSQPQHF. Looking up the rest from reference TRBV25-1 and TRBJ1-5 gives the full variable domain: EADIYQTPRYLVIGTGKKITLECSQTMGHDKMYWYQQDPGMELHLIHYSYGVNSTEKGDLSSESTVSRIRTEHFPLTLESARPSHTSQYLCASPWTGGRSQPQHFGDGTRLSIL.

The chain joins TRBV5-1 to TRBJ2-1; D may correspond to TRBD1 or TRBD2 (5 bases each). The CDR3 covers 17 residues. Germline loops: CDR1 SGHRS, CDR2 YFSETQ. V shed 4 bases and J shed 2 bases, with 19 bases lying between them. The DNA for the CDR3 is TGCGCCAGCAGCCGGGAAGGTTCGACAGCCACCTACAATGAGCAGTTCTTC. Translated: CASSREGSTATYNEQFF.

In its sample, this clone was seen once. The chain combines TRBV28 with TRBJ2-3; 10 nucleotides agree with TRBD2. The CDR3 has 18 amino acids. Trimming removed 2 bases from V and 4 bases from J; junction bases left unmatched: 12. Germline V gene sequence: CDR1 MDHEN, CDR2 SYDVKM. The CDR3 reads CASSLRGGTSVRADTQYF. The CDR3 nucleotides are TGTGCCAGCAGTTTAAGGGGAGGGACTAGCGTGAGGGCAGATACGCAGTATTTT. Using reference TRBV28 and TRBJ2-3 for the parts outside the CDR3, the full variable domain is DVKVTQSSRYLVKRTGEKVFLECVQDMDHENMFWYRQDPGLGLRLIYFSYDVKMKEKGDIPEGYSVSREKKERFSLILESASTNQTSMYLCASSLRGGTSVRADTQYFGPGTRLTVL.

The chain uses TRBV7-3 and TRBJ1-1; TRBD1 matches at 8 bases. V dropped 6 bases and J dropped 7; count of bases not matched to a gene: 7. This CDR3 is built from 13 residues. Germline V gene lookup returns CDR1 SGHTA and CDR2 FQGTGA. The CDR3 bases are TGTGCCAGCAGACTCGGGGGGACAGGTGAAGCTTTCTTT. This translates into CASRLGGTGEAFF.

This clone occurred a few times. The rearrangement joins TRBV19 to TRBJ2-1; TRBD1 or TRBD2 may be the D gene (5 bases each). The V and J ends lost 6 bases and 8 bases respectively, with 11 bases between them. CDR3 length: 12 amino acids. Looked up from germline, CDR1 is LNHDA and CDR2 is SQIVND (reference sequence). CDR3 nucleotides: TGTGCCAGTAGGAGGGGCTGGGATGAGCAGTTCTTC. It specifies CASRRGWDEQFF.

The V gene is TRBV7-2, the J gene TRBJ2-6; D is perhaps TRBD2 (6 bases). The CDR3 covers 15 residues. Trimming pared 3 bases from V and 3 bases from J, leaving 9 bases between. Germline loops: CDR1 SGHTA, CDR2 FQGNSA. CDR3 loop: CASSFRGGGANVLTF. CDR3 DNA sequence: TGTGCCAGCAGCTTTCGGGGAGGTGGGGCCAACGTCCTGACTTTC.

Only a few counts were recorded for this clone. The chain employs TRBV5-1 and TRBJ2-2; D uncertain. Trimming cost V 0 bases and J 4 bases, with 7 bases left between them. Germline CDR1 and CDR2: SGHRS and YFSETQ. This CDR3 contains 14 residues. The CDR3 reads CASSLVVSTGELFF. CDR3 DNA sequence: TGCGCCAGCAGCTTGGTGGTGAGCACCGGGGAGCTGTTTTTT.

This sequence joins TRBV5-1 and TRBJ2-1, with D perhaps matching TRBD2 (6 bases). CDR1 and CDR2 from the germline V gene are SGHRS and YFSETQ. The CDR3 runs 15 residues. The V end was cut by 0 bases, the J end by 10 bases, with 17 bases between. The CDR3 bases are TGCGCCAGCAGCTTGGTGGGGACTGGTAATGTGGAGCAGTTCTTC. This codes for CASSLVGTGNVEQFF.

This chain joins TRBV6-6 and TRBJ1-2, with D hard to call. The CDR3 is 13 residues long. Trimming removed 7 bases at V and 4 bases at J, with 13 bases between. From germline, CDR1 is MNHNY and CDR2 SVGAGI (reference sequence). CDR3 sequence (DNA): TGTGCCAGCATCCAAGGGAACCTCTATGGCTACACCTTC. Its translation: CASIQGNLYGYTF.

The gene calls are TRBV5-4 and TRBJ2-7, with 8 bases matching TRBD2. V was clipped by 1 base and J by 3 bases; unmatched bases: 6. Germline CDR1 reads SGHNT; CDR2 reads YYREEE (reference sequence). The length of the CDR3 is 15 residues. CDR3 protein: CASSLYAGGYYEQYF. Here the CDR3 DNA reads TGTGCCAGCAGCTTGTACGCGGGAGGATACTACGAGCAGTACTTC.

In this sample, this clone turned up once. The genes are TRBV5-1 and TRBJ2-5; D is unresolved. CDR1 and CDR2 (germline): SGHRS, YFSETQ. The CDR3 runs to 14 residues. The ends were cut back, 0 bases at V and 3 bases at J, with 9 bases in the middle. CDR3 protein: CASSLDPTKETQYF. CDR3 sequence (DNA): TGCGCCAGCAGCTTGGACCCCACAAAAGAGACCCAGTACTTC.

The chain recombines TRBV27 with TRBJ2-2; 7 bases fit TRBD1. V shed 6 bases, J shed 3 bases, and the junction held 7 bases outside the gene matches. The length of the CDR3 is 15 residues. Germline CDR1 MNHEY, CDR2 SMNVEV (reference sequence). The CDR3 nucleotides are TGTGCCAGCAGCGATCGAGGGGGCGACACCGGGGAGCTGTTTTTT. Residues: CASSDRGGDTGELFF.

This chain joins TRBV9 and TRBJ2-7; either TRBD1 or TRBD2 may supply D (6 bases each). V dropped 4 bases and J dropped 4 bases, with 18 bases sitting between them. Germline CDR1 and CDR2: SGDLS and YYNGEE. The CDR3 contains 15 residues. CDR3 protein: CASSPLIIGGYEQYF. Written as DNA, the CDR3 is TGTGCCAGCAGCCCCCTAATCATAGGGGGGTACGAGCAGTACTTC. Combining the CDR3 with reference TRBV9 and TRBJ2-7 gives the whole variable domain DSGVTQTPKHLITATGQRVTLRCSPRSGDLSVYWYQQSLDQGLQFLIQYYNGEERAKGNILERFSAQQFPDLHSELNLSSLELGDSALYFCASSPLIIGGYEQYFGPGTRLTVT.

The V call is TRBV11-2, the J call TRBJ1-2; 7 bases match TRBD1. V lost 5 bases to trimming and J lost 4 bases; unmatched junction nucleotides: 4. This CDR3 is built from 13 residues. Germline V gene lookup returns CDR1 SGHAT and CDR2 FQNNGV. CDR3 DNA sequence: TGTGCCAGCAGCCTCGGACAGGCCTATGGCTACACCTTC. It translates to CASSLGQAYGYTF.